This T cell receptor (beta chain) was obtained from a study of control samples from healthy donors and cancer patients. Germline loops: CDR1 SGHRS, CDR2 YFSETQ. The CDR3 consists of 15 residues. Trimming took 4 bases from V and 4 from J; bases not matched to a gene: 9. Using immunoSEQ multiplex PCR, the repertoire was profiled, and TCRdb retains in-frame clones only, with some absent. Counted here are about 150,000 clones, over 90% occurring once; the ten biggest clones make up under 2.5%. The rearrangement joins TRBV5-1 to TRBJ2-3; the match to TRBD2 covers 7 bases. The sample comprised blood. This sequence was found in a man aged 45-65 years in good health. This chain's CDR3 is CASSASTSVADTQYF. The CDR3 coding sequence is TGCGCCAGCAGCGCGAGCACTAGCGTCGCAGATACGCAGTATTTT.